This TCR beta chain was sequenced in a study of response to subunit inactivated influenza vaccine. General study findings and limits: Authors suggested few new T cells are recruited by each seasonal influenza vaccination.

CDR3 length: 12 amino acids. Trimming took off 5 bases at V and 8 bases at J, with 13 bases between the two ends. TCRdb re-derived calls from the RT-PCR reads in MiXCR, one entry per CDR3 protein. This table has about 520,000 distinct CDR3 sequences, under 8.5% appearing once. This clonotype was detected a few times. The antigen remains undetermined. The starting material was PBMCs from blood, obtained roughly 24 months after vaccination. The chain has TRBV12-3 or TRBV12-4 and TRBJ2-7, with D unclear. This TCR was recovered from a man between 50 and 75 years old who received an inactivated influenza vaccine. DNA for the CDR3: TGTGCCAGCAGTCCCCGATATTTCCAGCAGTACTTC. Its protein product is CASSPRYFQQYF.